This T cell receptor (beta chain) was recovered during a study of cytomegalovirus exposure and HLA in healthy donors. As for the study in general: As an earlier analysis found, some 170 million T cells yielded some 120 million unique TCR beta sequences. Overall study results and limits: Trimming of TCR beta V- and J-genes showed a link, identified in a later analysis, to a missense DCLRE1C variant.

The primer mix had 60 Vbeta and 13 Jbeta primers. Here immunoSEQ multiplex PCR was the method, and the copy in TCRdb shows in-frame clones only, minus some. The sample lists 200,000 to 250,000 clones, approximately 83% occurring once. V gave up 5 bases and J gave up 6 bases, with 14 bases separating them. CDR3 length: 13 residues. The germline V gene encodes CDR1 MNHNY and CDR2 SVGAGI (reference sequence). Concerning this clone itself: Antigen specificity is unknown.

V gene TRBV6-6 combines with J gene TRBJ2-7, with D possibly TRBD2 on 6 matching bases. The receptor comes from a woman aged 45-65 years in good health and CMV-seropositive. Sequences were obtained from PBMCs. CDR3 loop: CASSAGTLSEQYF. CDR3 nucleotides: TGTGCCAGCAGTGCCGGGACTTTGTCCGAGCAGTACTTC.